The TCR beta chain under discussion was sequenced for a study of CD8+ T cells in alopecia areata. In each case, RNA was isolated and then reverse transcribed into cDNA as the sequencing template. Sequencing used immunoSEQ multiplex PCR; TCRdb keeps in-frame clones, though not all of them. The sample consists of 100,000 to 130,000 clones, 59% of them appearing once. The germline V gene encodes CDR1 SGHNT and CDR2 YYREEE (reference sequence). CDR3 length: 16 amino acids. Losses at the gene ends were 3 bases for V and 4 bases for J; bases not matched to a gene: 12. Sequenced: CD8+ T cells sorted from blood. The V gene is TRBV5-4, the J gene TRBJ2-7; 8 nucleotides line up with TRBD2. The TCR comes from a human donor in good health. The CDR3 DNA sequence: TGTGCCAGCAGCTCGGTAAAGGGCGGGGGGTTATACGAGCAGTACTTC. Translated: CASSSVKGGGLYEQYF.